This T cell receptor (delta chain) is drawn from a study of gamma-delta chains in newborns, infants, children. With CATT, TCRdb re-called clones from the reads. This table holds more than 2,000 delta-chain clones, 1% found once. Concerning this clone: A far larger clone is off by one base, so a read error is likely. The same CDR3 is also encoded by other DNA sequences in this sample.

The receptor's source is a child who was a newborn, infant or young child, either healthy, febrile or measles-vaccinated (not recorded which). Source material: blood.

The CDR3 protein is CACDPLGPLTAQLFF. The CDR3 bases are TGTGCCTGTGACCCCCTGGGACCTTTGACAGCACAACTCTTCTTT. The chain employs TRDV2 and TRDJ2; D might be TRDD3 (5 bases). Germline loops: CDR1 GEAIGNYY, CDR2 EKD. V lost 3 bases and J 0 bases, leaving 10 bases between the germline ends. This CDR3 comprises 15 residues.